The 24 T cell receptor beta chains listed next were all sequenced from one sample in a study of metastatic and nonmetastatic thyroid tumors. TCRdb re-called the PCR reads via MiXCR. In the table there are about 59,000 clones, around 16% of which are singletons. Thyroid surgery was preceded by no treatment in any patient. The sequenced sample consisted of blood. Every receptor here comes from a male donor with papillary thyroid cancer or a benign thyroid nodule (not recorded which). Some clones in this sample may be carry-over from other donors' samples.

The table lists this clone with many counts. The CDR3 region is CASSLLGGPGNEQFF. The DNA for the CDR3 is TGTGCCAGCAGCTTACTTGGGGGGCCCGGCAATGAGCAGTTCTTC. The chain joins TRBV7-9 to TRBJ2-1; D may correspond to TRBD1 or TRBD2 (6 bases each). There are 15 residues in the CDR3. Germline V gives CDR1 SEHNR, CDR2 FQNEAQ (reference sequence). V dropped 2 bases and J dropped 6 bases, with 14 bases sitting between them.

This clone came up many times. In the same sample, other DNA sequences code for this CDR3. V is TRBV14 and J is TRBJ2-6, with a tentative D call TRBD1 (6 bases). V was shortened by 4 bases and J by 4 bases, with 17 bases between the two germline ends. The CDR3 runs 17 residues. Germline lookup yields CDR1 SGHDN and CDR2 FVKESK. CDR3 bases: TGTGCCAGCAGCCGCCAGGGGCCCCGATCCGGGGCCAACGTCCTGACTTTC. Protein product: CASSRQGPRSGANVLTF. The entire variable domain, with the rest obtained from reference TRBV14 and TRBJ2-6, is as follows: EAGVTQFPSHSVIEKGQTVTLRCDPISGHDNLYWYRRVMGKEIKFLLHFVKESKQDESGMPNNRFLAERTGGTYSTLKVQPAELEDSGVYFCASSRQGPRSGANVLTFGAGSRLTVL.

This clone was seen repeatedly, ten times or more. This chain connects TRBV10-3 to TRBJ1-1, with D unresolved. In germline, CDR1 is ENHRY, CDR2 SYGVKD. There are 13 residues in the CDR3. V was shortened by 3 bases and J by 3 bases, with 8 bases between the two germline ends. CDR3 protein: CAISDGLDTEAFF. The CDR3, as DNA: TGTGCCATCAGTGATGGCCTGGACACTGAAGCTTTCTTT.

This chain uses TRBV19 with TRBJ2-7; no clear D. Germline values: CDR1 LNHDA, CDR2 SQIVND (reference sequence). Deletions cut 4 bases from V and 4 bases from J, with 17 bases between. This CDR3 region has 15 residues. The CDR3: CASSTITAVKYEQYF. CDR3 in DNA: TGTGCCAGTAGTACTATCACCGCCGTAAAGTACGAGCAGTACTTC.

In its sample, this clone was seen many times. The CDR3 loop is CATSDNASGGWGTQYF. CDR3 sequence (DNA): TGTGCCACCAGTGATAACGCATCGGGAGGCTGGGGTACGCAGTATTTT. The rearrangement links TRBV24-1 to TRBJ2-3; 7 positions agree with TRBD2. J was trimmed by 8 bases and V by 3 bases; bases with no gene match: 13. This CDR3 has 16 residues. The V gene's germline CDR1 is KGHDR and CDR2 SFDVKD.

V and J are TRBV7-2 and TRBJ1-1; 10 positions agree with TRBD1. Germline V gene sequence: CDR1 SGHTA, CDR2 FQGNSA. V shed 0 bases, J shed 0 bases, and the junction held 1 base outside the gene matches. The CDR3 is 16 residues long. The CDR3 bases are TGTGCCAGCAGCTTAGCGGGACAGGGGTTGAACACTGAAGCTTTCTTT. Residues: CASSLAGQGLNTEAFF.

This clone was counted at least ten times. The J gene is TRBJ2-3, the V gene TRBV20-1; 9 bases map to TRBD1. Germline values: CDR1 DFQATT, CDR2 SNEGSKA (reference sequence). The CDR3 totals 14 residues. Trimming at V came to 3 bases and at J to 1 base, leaving 2 bases not matched to a gene. Here the CDR3 DNA reads TGCAGTGCTAGCAGGGACAGGGGCACAGATACGCAGTATTTT. Its protein is CSASRDRGTDTQYF.

This clone was found once. A single base separates this from a much larger clone, so it may be a read error. The rearrangement joins TRBV9 to TRBJ1-1; D is possibly TRBD1 (6 bases). CDR3 length: 13 amino acids. Per germline, CDR1 SGDLS and CDR2 YYNGEE. CDR3 loop: CASSVVLGAEVFF. The CDR3, as DNA: TGTGCCAGCAGCGTAGTTCTGGGGGCTGAAGTTTTCTTT.

V and J are TRBV18 and TRBJ2-3; no clear D. This CDR3 is built from 13 residues. The germline CDR1 and CDR2 sequences are KGHSH and LQKENI. The V and J ends lost 3 bases and 2 bases respectively, with 6 bases between them. CDR3 DNA sequence: TGTGCCAGCTCACCCGACACCACAGATACGCAGTATTTT. Its translation: CASSPDTTDTQYF.

The chain joins TRBV6-1 to TRBJ2-7; D unresolved. Germline CDR1 MNHNS, CDR2 SASEGT. This CDR3 is built from 12 residues. This chain's CDR3 is CSISDYGYEQYV. In DNA, the CDR3 is TGTTCCATCAGTGATTACGGTTACGAGCAGTACGTC.

This clone was detected many times. The rearrangement uses TRBV3-1 and TRBJ1-5, with D hard to call. The CDR3 is 15 residues long. V was shortened by 1 base and J by 0 bases, with 7 bases between the two germline ends. CDR1 and CDR2 from the germline V gene are LGHDT and YNNKEL (reference sequence). The chain's CDR3 is CASSQGTDSNQPQHF. Written as DNA, the CDR3 is TGTGCCAGCAGCCAAGGAACTGATAGCAATCAGCCCCAGCATTTT.

As for this clone: A single base separates this from a much larger clone, so it may be a read error. The same CDR3 also results from other DNA sequences found in this sample. V and J are TRBV20-1 and TRBJ1-1, with 8 bases aligning to TRBD1. The V segment lost 6 bases and the J segment 1 base; nucleotides outside the gene matches: 10. This CDR3 is built from 15 residues. Germline values: CDR1 DFQATT, CDR2 SNEGSKA (reference sequence). The CDR3, as DNA: TGCAGTGCAATCGCCCCTGGACAGGGGAACACTGAAGCTTTCTTT. Protein sequence: CSAIAPGQGNTEAFF.

This clone was recorded at least ten times. The genes are TRBV4-3 and TRBJ1-2, with TRBD1 matching over 9 bases. J lost 8 bases, V lost 4 bases, and 8 bases had no gene match. CDR1 LGHNA and CDR2 YSLEER come from the germline V gene. The CDR3 length is 14 residues. The CDR3 DNA follows: TGCGCCAGCAGCCCAGAAGGGACAGGGAAGGGCTACACCTTC. Protein product: CASSPEGTGKGYTF.

There are many counts of this clone. V and J are TRBV28 and TRBJ1-2, with TRBD1 as a possible D gene (6 bases). The CDR3 runs to 14 residues. Trimming removed 8 bases at V and 6 bases at J, with 19 bases between. Germline-derived CDR1 and CDR2 are MDHEN and SYDVKM. Here the CDR3 reads CASPPGAGTHGYTF. CDR3 coding DNA: TGTGCCAGCCCTCCGGGGGCAGGTACCCATGGCTACACCTTC.

This clone was observed a few times. A clone one base away is much larger, so this may be a read error. As DNA, the CDR3 is TGTGCCAGCAACCCCAGCGGAATCTGCGAGCAGTACTTC. Protein sequence: CASNPSGICEQYF. The chain links TRBV6-1 to TRBJ2-7, with a tentative D call TRBD2 (5 bases). Germline V gives CDR1 MNHNS, CDR2 SASEGT. V was trimmed by 7 bases and J by 6 bases, leaving 16 bases between them. The CDR3 has 13 residues.

The V and J genes are TRBV7-8 and TRBJ2-7; either TRBD1 or TRBD2 may supply D (5 bases each). CDR1 is SGHVS and CDR2 is FQNEAQ in the germline V gene. V lost 4 bases and J lost 0, with 19 bases in between. The CDR3 loop spans 17 amino acids. The CDR3 DNA reads TGTGCCAGCAGCTCTAGAAGGACGTGGGGGTACTCCTACGAGCAGTACTTC. Protein product: CASSSRRTWGYSYEQYF.

The sample holds a few counts of this clone. It may be a read error: a sequence one base away is much more abundant. The sample has other DNA sequences that encode this CDR3 too. The CDR3 here is CASIGDYSNQPQHF. CDR3 coding DNA: TGTGCCAGCATTGGTGATTATAGCAATCAGCCCCAGCATTTT. J is TRBJ1-5 and V is TRBV28; D not certain. V was clipped by 7 bases and J by 0 bases, with 10 bases between them. The CDR3 covers 14 residues. Germline CDR1 reads MDHEN; CDR2 reads SYDVKM.

This clone was seen ten or more times. V and J are TRBV20-1 and TRBJ2-7, with 8 bases fitting TRBD2. Unmatched junction bases numbered 7, after V lost 5 bases and J lost 1 base. Germline V gene sequence: CDR1 DFQATT, CDR2 SNEGSKA (reference sequence). This CDR3 contains 14 residues. CDR3 coding DNA: TGCAGTGCTGATAAGCGGGAGAGATCCTACGAGCAGTACGTC. The encoded protein is CSADKRERSYEQYV.

This clone was picked up many times. The chain employs TRBV6-1 and TRBJ1-2; perhaps TRBD1 as D (5 bases). V lost 9 bases to trimming and J lost 2 bases, with 13 bases between them. The CDR3 is made up of 13 amino acids. Germline V gene sequence: CDR1 MNHNS, CDR2 SASEGT. CDR3 sequence (DNA): TGTGCCAGTTCCTCCCAGGGCAACTATGGCTACACCTTC. The encoded protein is CASSSQGNYGYTF.

This clone was detected only a few times. A much larger clone sits a single nucleotide away, making a read error possible. The same CDR3 also results from other DNA sequences found in this sample. The chain is built from TRBV25-1 and TRBJ1-5; 10 positions match TRBD1. Germline CDR1 reads MGHDK; CDR2 reads SYGVNS. The CDR3 is 15 amino acids. With V trimmed by 6 bases and J by 3 bases, 5 bases remained unmatched. The CDR3 spells CASSSGQGDNQPQHF. In nucleotides, the CDR3 is TGTGCCAGCAGCTCTGGACAGGGGGACAATCAGCCCCAGCATTTT.

With regard to this clone: This clone may be a read error of a much larger clone one base away. The chain employs TRBV29-1 and TRBJ1-3; the D is unclear. The CDR3 extends over 14 amino acids. CDR1 and CDR2 from the germline V gene are SQVTM and ANQGSEA. V lost 7 bases and J lost 0, with 13 bases in between. The CDR3 region is CSACTDFSGNTIYF. The CDR3 region has the DNA TGCAGCGCCTGTACTGATTTCTCTGGAAACACCATATATTTT. The complete variable domain, with remaining parts taken from reference TRBV29-1 and TRBJ1-3, reads SAVISQKPSRDICQRGTSLTIQCQVDSQVTMMFWYRQQPGQSLTLIATANQGSEATYESGFVIDKFPISRPNLTFSTLTVSNMSPEDSSIYLCSACTDFSGNTIYFGEGSWLTVV.

There are many counts of this clone. The chain combines TRBV12-3 or TRBV12-4 with TRBJ1-1; no clear D. The CDR3 loop spans 14 amino acids. The ends were cut back, 4 bases at V and 1 base at J, with 10 bases in the middle. The CDR3 nucleotides read TGTGCCAGCAGTTCCTGGACGGAGAACACTGAAGCTTTCTTT. Its protein product is CASSSWTENTEAFF.

This clone has a count of ten or more. The chain has TRBV20-1 and TRBJ1-4, with a weak D call TRBD1 (6 bases). The germline V and J ends were trimmed by 1 base and 4 bases, with 16 bases remaining between them. This CDR3 is built from 16 residues. Germline assignment: CDR1 DFQATT and CDR2 SNEGSKA (reference sequence). As DNA, the CDR3 is TGCAGTGCTAGAGGGGGGCACCCAAACCTTAATGAAAAACTGTTTTTT. Translated: CSARGGHPNLNEKLFF.

The table lists this clone with many counts. The CDR3 spells CASSERQTKETQYF. CDR3 bases: TGCGCCAGCAGTGAGAGGCAGACAAAAGAGACCCAGTACTTC. The V and J genes are TRBV10-2 and TRBJ2-5; D is unresolved. Trimming stripped 2 bases from V and 3 bases from J, with 10 bases between. This CDR3 is built from 14 residues. Looked up from germline, CDR1 is WSHSY and CDR2 is SAAADI.